The 7 T cell receptor beta chains presented below share a single source sample, sequenced in a study of T cell responses to AZD1222 COVID-19 vaccine (dated by TCRdb to about 2021). Libraries came from the immunoSEQ multiplex PCR assay. TCRdb carries this immuneACCESS record with in-frame sequences only. Its versions omit some clonotypes, under half of them owing to an unresolved V gene in the studies checked, with the rest unexplained. This sample has 150,000 to 200,000 clones in its table, and about nine tenths of those were observed once. Approximately 1.9% of the sample lies in the top ten. In the paper's terms, the time point label means: about 28 days (+/-7) after the second vaccine dose. This sample comprised peripheral blood, obtained 28 days after the second AZD1222 dose. These receptors originate from an adult who received the AZD1222 COVID-19 vaccine.

The chain carries TRBV10-3 and TRBJ1-2; D is unclear. The germline V gene encodes CDR1 ENHRY and CDR2 SYGVKD. Trimming left V 4 bases short and J 0 bases short, with 18 bases between. This CDR3 region has 17 residues. The CDR3 bases are TGTGCCATCAGTGGCAAGGACGAGATCCCAGCTAACTATGGCTACACCTTC. This codes for CAISGKDEIPANYGYTF.

V gene TRBV4-2 combines with J gene TRBJ1-2; TRBD1 might be the D (6 bases). Germline assignment: CDR1 LGHNA and CDR2 YNFKEQ. The CDR3 has 13 residues. Trimming stripped 4 bases from V and 8 bases from J, with 14 bases between. The CDR3 here is CASSPQGLQGYTF. The CDR3 DNA is TGTGCCAGCAGCCCACAGGGTTTACAGGGCTACACCTTC.

The V gene is TRBV28, the J gene TRBJ1-2, with TRBD1 as a possible D gene (5 bases). Germline CDR1 and CDR2: MDHEN and SYDVKM. The length of the CDR3 is 13 residues. V shed 7 bases and J shed 2 bases, with 11 bases lying between them. The CDR3 protein is CASTEGTNYGYTF. The CDR3, as DNA: TGTGCCAGCACCGAGGGGACGAACTATGGCTACACCTTC.

CDR3 sequence (DNA): TGTGCCAGCAATGGAGCCGGGACTAATAATTCACCCCTCCACTTT. Amino acids: CASNGAGTNNSPLHF. The chain combines TRBV28 with TRBJ1-6, with D tentatively TRBD1 (5 bases). The CDR3 is 15 residues long. Germline V gene data show CDR1 as MDHEN and CDR2 as SYDVKM. V shed 7 bases and J shed 5 bases, with 15 bases lying between them.

This chain uses TRBV12-3 or TRBV12-4 with TRBJ1-1; TRBD1 agrees at 9 bases. The CDR3 loop spans 12 amino acids. V lost 4 bases, J lost 12 bases, and 6 bases stayed unmatched. Here the CDR3 reads CASSSRDREPFF. The CDR3 DNA follows: TGTGCCAGCAGTTCCCGGGACAGGGAACCTTTCTTT.

V gene TRBV10-1 combines with J gene TRBJ1-6, with 9 bases aligning to TRBD1. The germline V gene encodes CDR1 WNHNN and CDR2 SYGVQD (reference sequence). The CDR3 has 14 residues. V dropped 2 bases and J dropped 12; count of bases not matched to a gene: 5. This chain's CDR3 is CASSEPRQGEPLHF. CDR3 in DNA: TGCGCCAGCAGTGAGCCACGACAGGGGGAACCCCTCCACTTT.

The chain links TRBV18 to TRBJ2-1; TRBD2 aligns across 11 bases. The V gene end was trimmed by 0 bases and the J gene end by 10 bases; junction bases not matched to a gene: 8. This CDR3 has 16 amino acids. The germline V gene has CDR1 KGHSH and CDR2 LQKENI. CDR3 nucleotides: TGTGCCAGCTCACCACCGGGCACTAGCGGGAGAGACGAGCAGTTCTTC. It is translated as CASSPPGTSGRDEQFF.